Presented here are 22 T cell receptor beta chains from one specimen sequenced in a study of T-cell reconstitution after alpha-beta-depleted transplantation in children. Construction of the TCRbeta library involved unique molecular identifiers. One entry per CDR3 protein, called by TCRdb with MiXCR from the PCR reads. The repertoire holds 200,000 to 250,000 distinct CDR3 sequences, with roughly 7.7% as singletons. This sample comprised PBMCs, mostly from graft donor cells, obtained 180 days after TCRalphabeta/CD19-depleted stem cell transplant. Receptors originate from a male patient younger than 18 who had a stem cell transplant for acute lymphoblastic leukemia, so the T cells may come from the graft donor.

This clonotype was counted ten times or more. The chain uses TRBV20-1 and TRBJ1-5; D perhaps matches TRBD1 (5 bases). The germline CDR1 and CDR2 sequences are DFQATT and SNEGSKA (reference sequence). CDR3 length: 16 residues. Trimming pared 6 bases from V and 4 bases from J, leaving 22 bases between. The CDR3 DNA follows: TGCAGTGCCCCCGACAGTAAAAGTGGGGAAAATCAGCCCCAGCATTTT. Protein product: CSAPDSKSGENQPQHF.

This clonotype was detected many times. This rearrangement joins TRBV7-9 to TRBJ2-7; D is uncertain. V was shortened by 5 bases and J by 4 bases, with 6 bases between the two germline ends. CDR1 and CDR2 from the germline V gene are SEHNR and FQNEAQ (reference sequence). The CDR3 extends over 11 amino acids. The CDR3: CASSATYEQYF. CDR3 in DNA: TGTGCCAGCAGCGCAACATACGAGCAGTACTTC.

This clonotype was seen more than once but under ten times. V is TRBV6-4 and J is TRBJ2-7; D is possibly TRBD1 (6 bases). The germline gives CDR1 MRHNA, CDR2 SNTAGT. V lost 4 bases and J lost 5, with 15 bases in between. The CDR3 contains 14 residues. The CDR3 DNA sequence: TGTGCCAGCAGTGGGGGGACAAGAGAGGACGAGCAGTACTTC. Its protein is CASSGGTREDEQYF.

Concerning this clonotype: Being one base from a much bigger clone, this may be a read error. The chain recombines TRBV29-1 with TRBJ2-3; 12 nucleotides match TRBD1. The length of the CDR3 is 15 residues. CDR1 and CDR2 from the germline V gene are SQVTM and ANQGSEA. After removal of 5 bases from V and 7 bases from J, the junction contained 10 bases not matched to a gene. The CDR3 sequence is CSVSRDRGQTHTQYF. The DNA for the CDR3 is TGCAGCGTTTCCCGGGACAGGGGGCAGACACATACGCAGTATTTT.

A remark on this clonotype: A read error may be the cause here, since a much bigger clone is one base away. The V gene is TRBV2, the J gene TRBJ2-1; no firm D call. Trimming left V 6 bases short and J 10 bases short, with 13 bases between. Per the germline V gene, CDR1 is SNHLY and CDR2 is FYNNEI. There are 12 residues in the CDR3. The DNA for the CDR3 is TGTGCCAGCAGCCCAACCGGACGGGAGCAGTTCTTC. This gives the protein CASSPTGREQFF.

The chain links TRBV28 to TRBJ2-3, with D possibly called TRBD1 or TRBD2 (7 bases each). Trimming took 7 bases from V and 4 from J, leaving 27 bases between them. Germline-derived CDR1 and CDR2 are MDHEN and SYDVKM. The CDR3 extends over 18 amino acids. For the CDR3, the DNA is TGTGCCAGCACCCCACCCAGGGGGGGAGGGGGGGCGGCAGATACGCAGTATTTT. Amino acids: CASTPPRGGGGAADTQYF. Together with reference TRBV28 and TRBJ2-3, the CDR3 gives the full variable domain: DVKVTQSSRYLVKRTGEKVFLECVQDMDHENMFWYRQDPGLGLRLIYFSYDVKMKEKGDIPEGYSVSREKKERFSLILESASTNQTSMYLCASTPPRGGGGAADTQYFGPGTRLTVL.

This clonotype was counted many times. This CDR3 is CASSDTRTDEQYF. In nucleotides, the CDR3 is TGTGCCAGCAGCGACACTAGAACGGACGAGCAGTACTTC. The genes are TRBV5-5 and TRBJ2-7; the D gene is possibly TRBD2 (5 bases). Germline V gene sequence: CDR1 SGHKS, CDR2 YYEKEE (reference sequence). Trimming pared 4 bases from V and 5 bases from J, leaving 13 bases between. This CDR3 has 13 residues.

This clonotype was seen only a few times. The chain carries TRBV6-1 and TRBJ2-7; D is possibly TRBD2 (6 bases). This CDR3 has 15 residues. Germline CDR1 reads MNHNS; CDR2 reads SASEGT. Trimming removed 6 bases from V and 2 bases from J, with 17 bases in between. The CDR3 DNA sequence: TGTGCCAGCAGCTCTTCCGGGACGGGAGCCTACGAGCAGTACTTC. Protein sequence: CASSSSGTGAYEQYF.

In its sample, this clonotype was seen many times. The V and J genes are TRBV9 and TRBJ2-5; 10 bases match TRBD2. This CDR3 has 18 amino acids. The germline V gene has CDR1 SGDLS and CDR2 YYNGEE. The V gene end was trimmed by 0 bases and the J gene end by 1 base; junction bases not matched to a gene: 9. This chain's CDR3 is CASSVEVAGGPSQETQYF. DNA for the CDR3: TGTGCCAGCAGCGTAGAGGTAGCGGGAGGTCCCTCCCAAGAGACCCAGTACTTC.

In its sample, this clonotype was seen many times. The rearrangement links TRBV5-1 to TRBJ2-1, with TRBD1 identical over 7 bases. The germline CDR1 and CDR2 sequences are SGHRS and YFSETQ. After removal of 0 bases from V and 5 bases from J, the junction contained 8 bases not matched to a gene. The CDR3 has 16 residues. CDR3 DNA: TGCGCCAGCAGCTTGGTAACAGGGGTGGTAGACAATGAGCAGTTCTTC. Amino acid sequence: CASSLVTGVVDNEQFF.

This clonotype was counted at least ten times. V usage is TRBV12-3 or TRBV12-4 and J usage is TRBJ1-1; D gene unclear. This CDR3 comprises 15 residues. Trimming took off 2 bases at V and 0 bases at J, with 10 bases between the two ends. The CDR3 here is CASSLRRAMNTEAFF. The CDR3 DNA follows: TGTGCCAGCAGTTTACGGCGGGCCATGAACACTGAAGCTTTCTTT.

This clonotype has ten or more counts. The rearrangement links TRBV7-9 to TRBJ2-1; D not resolved. This CDR3 comprises 11 residues. Trimming stripped 5 bases from V and 8 bases from J, with 7 bases between. CDR1 is SEHNR, CDR2 FQNEAQ, per germline (reference sequence). CDR3 sequence reads: CASSPWDEQFF. CDR3 nucleotide sequence: TGTGCCAGCAGCCCCTGGGATGAGCAGTTCTTC.

This clonotype was detected many times. The J gene is TRBJ2-1, the V gene TRBV29-1; D gene unclear. Trimming removed 6 bases at V and 7 bases at J, with 7 bases between. CDR3 length: 10 amino acids. Germline values: CDR1 SQVTM, CDR2 ANQGSEA. CDR3 coding DNA: TGCAGCGTGGTTAAGAATGAGCAGTTCTTC. It specifies CSVVKNEQFF.

This clonotype showed up many times. The rearrangement uses TRBV6-5 and TRBJ2-6; D possibly corresponds to TRBD2 (5 bases). The CDR3 covers 17 residues. Trimming pared 7 bases from V and 2 bases from J, leaving 18 bases between. Germline V CDR1 and CDR2: MNHEY, SVGAGI. Here the CDR3 DNA reads TGTGCCAGCAACGTCGGCGGGTGGGGTACTGGGGCCAACGTCCTGACTTTC. Translating it yields CASNVGGWGTGANVLTF.

The chain uses TRBV19 and TRBJ1-5; 12 nucleotides line up with TRBD1. Germline V gene lookup returns CDR1 LNHDA and CDR2 SQIVND (reference sequence). V gave up 10 bases and J gave up 10 bases; unmatched junction bases: 11. The CDR3 contains 14 residues. The CDR3 DNA is TGTGCCATCAGCGGGACAGGGGGCCTCACCCCCCAGCATTTT. Protein sequence: CAISGTGGLTPQHF.

There are many counts of this clonotype. The chain links TRBV24-1 to TRBJ2-2; D gene unclear. V lost 2 bases to trimming and J lost 4 bases, with 4 bases between them. CDR1 is KGHDR, CDR2 SFDVKD, per germline. There are 13 residues in the CDR3. The CDR3 spells CATSDSSTGELFF. The CDR3 nucleotides read TGTGCCACCAGTGATTCCTCCACCGGGGAGCTGTTTTTT.

This clonotype has at least ten counts. The V and J genes are TRBV12-3 or TRBV12-4 and TRBJ2-2, with unresolved D. Trimming left V 6 bases short and J 3 bases short, with 8 bases between. The CDR3 is 13 residues long. The CDR3 sequence is CASSKTYTGELFF. The CDR3, as DNA: TGTGCCAGCAGCAAGACCTACACCGGGGAGCTGTTTTTT.

This clonotype was seen at least ten times. The chain is built from TRBV5-1 and TRBJ1-5; D not resolved. CDR1 is SGHRS, CDR2 YFSETQ, per germline. This CDR3 has 17 amino acids. V was shortened by 4 bases and J by 0 bases, with 17 bases between the two germline ends. CDR3 bases: TGCGCCAGCAGCCCTTTACCGACAACCTATAGCAATCAGCCCCAGCATTTT. Protein: CASSPLPTTYSNQPQHF. Full variable domain (missing parts from reference TRBV5-1 and TRBJ1-5): KAGVTQTPRYLIKTRGQQVTLSCSPISGHRSVSWYQQTPGQGLQFLFEYFSETQRNKGNFPGRFSGRQFSNSRSEMNVSTLELGDSALYLCASSPLPTTYSNQPQHFGDGTRLSIL.

This clonotype was recorded at least ten times. V is TRBV7-2 and J is TRBJ1-1; D may be TRBD1 (5 bases). This CDR3 has 13 amino acids. V dropped 2 bases and J dropped 8 bases, with 12 bases sitting between them. Germline CDR1 is SGHTA and CDR2 is FQGNSA. The CDR3: CASSLLGQGEAFF. In DNA form, the CDR3 reads TGTGCCAGCAGCTTATTAGGGCAGGGCGAAGCTTTCTTT.

Ten or more counts support this clonotype. This chain joins TRBV5-1 and TRBJ2-1, with a tentative D call TRBD1 (5 bases). The germline CDR1 and CDR2 sequences are SGHRS and YFSETQ. V was cut by 0 bases and J by 5 bases, with 12 bases left in between. The CDR3 has 15 amino acids. The CDR3 bases are TGCGCCAGCAGCTTGGTTACAGGTCCGAACAATGAGCAGTTCTTC. As protein: CASSLVTGPNNEQFF.

Regarding this clonotype: A much larger clone sits a single nucleotide away, making a read error possible. The gene calls are TRBV3-1 and TRBJ2-3; TRBD2 agrees at 11 bases. Germline loops: CDR1 LGHDT, CDR2 YNNKEL (reference sequence). J was trimmed by 0 bases and V by 8 bases; bases with no gene match: 19. The CDR3 runs 20 residues. This chain's CDR3 is CASCPTLAGGPLTSTDTQYF. The CDR3 region has the DNA TGTGCCAGCTGCCCTACCCTAGCGGGAGGCCCGCTTACTAGCACAGATACGCAGTATTTT.

This clonotype came up many times. The chain links TRBV6-5 to TRBJ2-5; the D is unclear. With 0 bases removed from V and 5 bases from J, the gap between germline ends came to 10 bases. The CDR3 totals 14 residues. Germline V gene sequence: CDR1 MNHEY, CDR2 SVGAGI. The CDR3, as DNA: TGTGCCAGCAGTTACTCGCAGACCGGGGAGACCCAGTACTTC. This translates into CASSYSQTGETQYF.